A single sample gave rise to the 17 T cell receptor beta chains below, sequenced in a study of molecular identifiers for immune sequencing clone quantification. TCRdb fed the PCR reads into MiXCR, producing one record per CDR3 protein. The data hold about 640,000 distinct CDR3 sequences, with just under 20% observed a single time. Sequencing used naive CD8+ T cells from blood, with Jurkat cell RNA spiked in. As for subset: FACS-sorted CD8+CD4-CCR7+CD45RA+ naive T cells. All receptors derive from a human donor in good health. Some libraries in this study had Jurkat cell RNA spiked in.

This clonotype was observed at least ten times. This chain links TRBV27 with TRBJ1-5; no clear D gene. Trimming took off 3 bases at V and 5 bases at J, with 11 bases between the two ends. The CDR3 contains 14 residues. CDR1 is MNHEY and CDR2 is SMNVEV in the germline V gene (reference sequence). This CDR3 reads CASSFAGIHQPQHF. CDR3 nucleotides: TGTGCCAGCAGTTTCGCGGGGATCCATCAGCCCCAGCATTTT.

This clonotype was picked up a small number of times. The CDR3 protein is CASSQGKRTAGVYGYTF. The CDR3 DNA sequence: TGCGCCAGCAGCCAGGGAAAGCGGACGGCCGGTGTCTATGGCTACACCTTC. The gene calls are TRBV4-3 and TRBJ1-2, with no clear D. The CDR3 runs 17 residues. Germline-derived CDR1 and CDR2 are LGHNA and YSLEER. V was shortened by 3 bases and J by 4 bases, with 21 bases between the two germline ends.

There are a few counts of this clonotype. The J gene is TRBJ2-2, the V gene TRBV6-2 or TRBV6-3; D is ambiguous. This CDR3 comprises 15 residues. Per germline, CDR1 MNHEY and CDR2 SVGEGT. V was trimmed by 6 bases and J by 3 bases, leaving 14 bases between them. The CDR3 DNA reads as TGTGCCAGCAGCCTGGCGCGATACGACACCGGGGAGCTGTTTTTT. Translating it yields CASSLARYDTGELFF.

This clonotype was seen ten or more times. The V and J genes are TRBV7-9 and TRBJ2-7; D not resolved. The CDR3 runs to 14 residues. Deletions cut 5 bases from V and 0 bases from J, with 11 bases between. From germline, CDR1 is SEHNR and CDR2 FQNEAQ (reference sequence). The CDR3 nucleotides are TGTGCCAGCAGCCCTGACCAGAGCTCCTACGAGCAGTACTTC. Translating gives CASSPDQSSYEQYF.

This clonotype appeared a few times. The chain has TRBV4-2 and TRBJ2-1, with 13 bases that match TRBD2. This CDR3 is built from 17 residues. V shed 0 bases, J shed 9 bases, and the junction held 8 bases outside the gene matches. Looked up from germline, CDR1 is LGHNA and CDR2 is YNFKEQ. Here the CDR3 reads CASSQDQGLAGVFEQFF. DNA of the CDR3: TGTGCCAGCAGCCAAGACCAAGGACTAGCGGGAGTCTTTGAGCAGTTCTTC.

To note about this clonotype: A much larger clonotype is one base distant, so this may be a read error. The CDR3 DNA reads TGTGCCTCCAGCAACCCAGGAGGGAGGACCTACGAGCAGTACTTC. Amino acid sequence: CASSNPGGRTYEQYF. The V and J genes are TRBV15 and TRBJ2-7; D possibly corresponds to TRBD2 (6 bases). CDR1 is LNHNV and CDR2 is YYDKDF in the germline V gene (reference sequence). CDR3 length equals 15 residues. The full variable domain, rest sourced from reference TRBV15 and TRBJ2-7, is DAMVIQNPRYQVTQFGKPVTLSCSQTLNHNVMYWYQQKSSQAPKLLFHYYDKDFNNEADTPDNFQSRRPNTSFCFLDIRSPGLGDTAMYLCASSNPGGRTYEQYFGPGTRLTVT.

This clonotype was counted at least ten times. V gene TRBV4-3 combines with J gene TRBJ2-3; D unresolved. Germline-derived CDR1 and CDR2 are LGHNA and YSLEER. V lost 0 bases and J lost 1, with 8 bases in between. The CDR3 has 15 residues. Here the CDR3 reads CASSQDTSRTDTQYF. In DNA form, the CDR3 reads TGCGCCAGCAGCCAAGATACCAGCCGCACAGATACGCAGTATTTT.

A few counts support this clonotype. The chain couples TRBV5-5 to TRBJ2-1; TRBD2 matches at 7 bases. The CDR3 spans 17 residues. In germline, CDR1 is SGHKS, CDR2 YYEKEE (reference sequence). The junction had 11 bases not matched to a gene; V was cut back by 5 bases and J by 0 bases. CDR3 loop: CASRPGLEGPSYNEQFF. The CDR3, as DNA: TGTGCCAGCAGACCCGGACTAGAGGGCCCCTCCTACAATGAGCAGTTCTTC.

This clonotype was counted between two and nine times. The chain recombines TRBV27 with TRBJ2-2; D is unclear. V lost 2 bases and J 6 bases, leaving 16 bases between the germline ends. Germline V lookup: CDR1 MNHEY, CDR2 SMNVEV (reference sequence). CDR3 length: 16 residues. In DNA, the CDR3 is TGTGCCAGCAGTTTAAGAGGATCCCCCTTCGCCGGGGAGCTGTTTTTT. Protein: CASSLRGSPFAGELFF.

V and J are TRBV20-1 and TRBJ2-1; D uncertain. This CDR3 is 14 amino acids long. The V and J ends lost 5 bases and 8 bases respectively, with 19 bases between them. Germline V lookup: CDR1 DFQATT, CDR2 SNEGSKA (reference sequence). The CDR3 DNA follows: TGCAGTGCTGCGAGAGCGCCTGAAAGCGATGAGCAGTTCTTC. Translation: CSAARAPESDEQFF.

This clonotype has a count of ten or more. J is TRBJ2-1 and V is TRBV6-6; TRBD2 is a possible D gene (6 bases). This CDR3 is 12 amino acids long. Trimming took off 2 bases at V and 8 bases at J, with 7 bases between the two ends. CDR1 is MNHNY and CDR2 is SVGAGI in the germline V gene (reference sequence). The CDR3 nucleotides read TGTGCCAGCAGTTACGGGAGGTATGAGCAGTTCTTC. Its protein product is CASSYGRYEQFF.

This clonotype showed up many times. V usage is TRBV4-1 and J usage is TRBJ2-7; D perhaps matches TRBD1 (6 bases). The V gene lost 1 base and the J gene lost 0 bases, with 13 bases spanning the gap. Germline CDR1 reads MGHRA; CDR2 reads YSYEKL. The CDR3 runs 16 residues. The CDR3 is CASSQGGQPNSYEQYF. In nucleotides, the CDR3 is TGCGCCAGCAGCCAAGGGGGGCAACCAAACTCCTACGAGCAGTACTTC.

This clonotype was counted many times. This chain connects TRBV2 to TRBJ2-5, with D perhaps TRBD2 (5 bases). The germline V gene encodes CDR1 SNHLY and CDR2 FYNNEI. With 7 bases removed from V and 12 bases from J, the gap between germline ends came to 15 bases. This CDR3 is 11 amino acids long. DNA for the CDR3: TGTGCCAGCACCATCGGACCGGAGGAGTACTTC. The encoded protein is CASTIGPEEYF. The whole variable domain, filled in from reference TRBV2 and TRBJ2-5, reads EPEVTQTPSHQVTQMGQEVILRCVPISNHLYFYWYRQILGQKVEFLVSFYNNEISEKSEIFDDQFSVERPDGSNFTLKIRSTKLEDSAMYFCASTIGPEEYFGPGTRLLVL.

This clonotype was seen only a few times. The chain couples TRBV6-2 or TRBV6-3 to TRBJ2-1; 8 bases align to TRBD2. CDR3 length: 15 amino acids. The V gene's germline CDR1 is MNHEY and CDR2 SVGEGT. V dropped 6 bases and J dropped 4; count of bases not matched to a gene: 8. CDR3 coding DNA: TGTGCCAGCAGCTACCTAGCGGGCCAATACAATGAGCAGTTCTTC. Protein product: CASSYLAGQYNEQFF.

This clonotype has only a few counts. The rearrangement links TRBV13 to TRBJ2-5; D gene unclear. Germline CDR1 reads PRHDT; CDR2 reads FYEKMQ (reference sequence). The CDR3 length is 17 residues. V was trimmed by 0 bases and J by 2 bases, leaving 16 bases between them. CDR3 residues: CASSLGLGPQTQETQYF. The DNA of the CDR3 is TGTGCCAGCAGCTTAGGCCTAGGGCCCCAGACTCAAGAGACCCAGTACTTC.

This clonotype appeared many times. The rearrangement joins TRBV29-1 to TRBJ1-1; perhaps TRBD1 as D (6 bases). The CDR3 sequence is 12 residues long. The V gene lost 6 bases and the J gene lost 1 base, with 9 bases spanning the gap. Per the germline V gene, CDR1 is SQVTM and CDR2 is ANQGSEA. The CDR3 sequence is CSVSDRNTEAFF. For the CDR3, the DNA is TGCAGCGTATCGGACAGGAACACTGAAGCTTTCTTT.

This clonotype was seen at least ten times. This chain joins TRBV7-2 and TRBJ2-5; D is possibly TRBD1 or TRBD2 (5 bases each). Trimming stripped 0 bases from V and 1 base from J, with 18 bases between. This CDR3 spans 18 amino acids. Per the germline V gene, CDR1 is SGHTA and CDR2 is FQGNSA. The CDR3 is CASSLALFTGTLQETQYF. The CDR3 DNA is TGTGCCAGCAGCTTAGCCCTTTTCACGGGGACCCTCCAAGAGACCCAGTACTTC.